Listed here are 10 T cell receptor beta chains from one sample, sequenced in a study of tumor and adjacent non-tumor tissue in lung cancer. This sample's RNA came from whole unsorted tissue. Distant lung tissue was collected more than 3 cm away from the tumor edge. A modified ARM-PCR protocol with three rounds of nested PCR amplified TCRbeta. From the multiplex PCR reads, TCRdb called clonotypes with MiXCR, one entry per CDR3 protein. This table has 60,000 to 85,000 distinct CDR3 sequences, 76% appearing once. Sample: distant non-tumor lung tissue. The receptor set was obtained from a man between 65 and 85 years old with non-small cell lung cancer.

This clonotype came up a few times. A much larger clone lies one base from this, so it may be a read error. This rearrangement joins TRBV6-5 to TRBJ1-1, with 8 bases identical to TRBD1. The V gene's germline CDR1 is MNHEY and CDR2 SVGAGI. The CDR3 runs to 12 residues. The CDR3 coding sequence is TGTGTCACGACAGGGGCCCATACTGAAGCTTTCTTT. Translated: CVTTGAHTEAFF.

This clonotype was detected once. Because it lacks the conserved phenylalanine or tryptophan at the end, this CDR3 is likely a read error. J is TRBJ2-5 and V is TRBV5-1, with a tentative D call TRBD1 (5 bases). V was cut by 2 bases and J by 5 bases, with 13 bases left in between. The CDR3 totals 14 residues. From germline, CDR1 is SGHRS and CDR2 YFSETQ. In nucleotides, the CDR3 is TGCGCCAGCAGCTTAAGACAGATGAGGGAGACCCAGTACTCC. Its translation: CASSLRQMRETQYS.

Turning to this clonotype: One end of the junction is discordant with germline, which a read error may explain. The rearrangement links TRBV6-5 to TRBJ2-2; 7 nucleotides match TRBD1. This CDR3 comprises 15 residues. Germline V lookup: CDR1 MNHEY, CDR2 SVGAGI. The DNA of the CDR3 is TGTGCCAACAGTTACGTGACAGGGAACACCGGGGAGCTGTTATTT. Translated, it gives CANSYVTGNTGELLF.

Worth noting for this clonotype: It may be a read error: a sequence one base away is much more abundant. The V call is TRBV5-6, the J call TRBJ2-5; 7 nucleotides agree with TRBD1. V shed 4 bases and J 4 bases; nucleotides not matched to a gene: 13. Germline V gene data show CDR1 as SGHDT and CDR2 as YYEEEE. The CDR3 is 16 amino acids. The CDR3 reads CASSPEDRTFGETQYF. The CDR3 DNA sequence: TGTGCCAGCAGCCCTGAGGACAGGACTTTCGGAGAGACCCAGTACTTC.

A word on this clonotype: One junction end disagrees with the germline gene, perhaps due to a read error. V is TRBV7-8 and J is TRBJ2-7; 10 bases line up with TRBD1. Germline V gene sequence: CDR1 SGHVS, CDR2 FQNEAQ. CDR3 length equals 15 residues. The CDR3 is CASSLGQGGAYDQYF. For the CDR3, the DNA is TGTGCCAGCAGCCTAGGACAGGGGGGAGCCTACGATCAGTACTTC.

Notes on this clonotype: The junction and the germline gene differ at one end; a read error may be behind it. CDR3 sequence reads: CSVEIPGDNQPQHF. CDR3 nucleotides: TGTAGTGTTGAAATACCTGGGGACAATCAGCCCCAGCATTTT. The rearrangement links TRBV20-1 to TRBJ1-5; D remains unclear. The CDR3 length is 14 residues. Germline V gene lookup returns CDR1 DFQATT and CDR2 SNEGSKA (reference sequence).

As for this clonotype: A much larger clone differs from this one at a single base, so this may be a read error. This CDR3 reads CANSYLGGSGNTIYF. The CDR3 region has the DNA TGTGCCAACAGTTATTTGGGGGGCTCTGGAAACACCATATATTTT. The chain carries TRBV6-5 and TRBJ1-3; tentatively, D is TRBD1 (5 bases). CDR1 is MNHEY and CDR2 is SVGAGI in the germline V gene. CDR3 length equals 15 residues.

As regards this clonotype: A read error may account for a junction end that differs from germline. The V call is TRBV20-1, the J call TRBJ2-7; D may be TRBD1 or TRBD2 (6 bases each). Germline V gene data show CDR1 as DFQATT and CDR2 as SNEGSKA (reference sequence). The CDR3 consists of 16 residues. CDR3 DNA sequence: TGCAATGCTAGGGATCCGCCCGGGGGCGGTACCTACGAGCAGTACTTC. Its translation is CNARDPPGGGTYEQYF.

As concerns this clonotype: A much more abundant neighbour one base away suggests this may be a read error. The chain carries TRBV5-1 and TRBJ2-1; 9 positions agree with TRBD2. This CDR3 has 15 amino acids. Germline values: CDR1 SGHRS, CDR2 YFSETQ. Written as DNA, the CDR3 is TGCGCCAGCAGCGTCGGGACTAGCCGAAGTGGTGAGCACTTCTTC. This sequence encodes CASSVGTSRSGEHFF.

This clonotype was observed a single time. One junction end disagrees with the germline gene, perhaps due to a read error. V usage is TRBV7-9 and J usage is TRBJ2-3; D may be TRBD2 (6 bases). Germline assignment: CDR1 SEHNR and CDR2 FQNEAQ (reference sequence). The CDR3 runs 12 residues. CDR3 protein: CASSGDVDTHYF. CDR3 bases: TGTGCCAGCTCGGGGGATGTAGATACGCACTATTTT.